These T cell receptor beta chains were read from a single sample in a study of patients and donors after allogeneic stem cell transplantation. TCRdb reprocessed the RT-PCR reads with MiXCR, giving one entry per CDR3 protein. The profile shows approximately 170,000 distinct CDR3 sequences, 24% of them singletons. Material: blood, either unsorted or a sorted T cell fraction (not recorded which). All receptors derive from a human donor who was either an allogeneic HSCT recipient or a stem cell or donor lymphocyte infusion donor (not recorded which). It is not recorded whose cells these are; they may come from a transplant donor. Both conserved end residues are part of each CDR3. The order of the fields is clone size, V gene, D gene, J gene, CDR3 protein, CDR3 DNA. D genes are given only for firm matches. For some rows the clone size is stated as once, few or many, or as a class when expanded; others skip it.

clone size: many
V gene: TRBV3-1
D gene: NA
J gene: TRBJ1-5
CDR3 protein: CASSPWPGSRPYQPQHF
CDR3 DNA: TGTGCCAGCAGCCCCTGGCCCGGATCCCGTCCATATCAGCCCCAGCATTTT

clone size: NA
V gene: TRBV4-1
D gene: NA
J gene: TRBJ1-2
CDR3 protein: CASSQEEGNYGYTF
CDR3 DNA: TGCGCCAGCAGCCAAGAAGAGGGGAACTATGGCTACACCTTC

clone size: few
V gene: TRBV12-3/TRBV12-4
D gene: TRBD1
J gene: TRBJ1-2
CDR3 protein: CASSPGQGGSYGYTF
CDR3 DNA: TGTGCCAGCAGTCCGGGACAGGGAGGAAGCTATGGCTACACCTTC

clone size: few
V gene: TRBV5-1
D gene: TRBD1
J gene: TRBJ2-3
CDR3 protein: CASSEGQGGTDTQYF
CDR3 DNA: TGCGCCAGCAGCGAGGGACAGGGAGGAACAGATACGCAGTATTTT

clone size: NA
V gene: TRBV30
D gene: TRBD1
J gene: TRBJ1-2
CDR3 protein: CAWGQGAEGGYTF
CDR3 DNA: TGTGCCTGGGGACAGGGGGCCGAGGGAGGCTACACCTTC

clone size: few
V gene: TRBV5-6
D gene: TRBD2
J gene: TRBJ2-7
CDR3 protein: CASSLTRLAESYEQYF
CDR3 DNA: TGTGCCAGCAGCTTGACGCGGCTAGCGGAATCCTACGAGCAGTACTTC

clone size: few
V gene: TRBV25-1
D gene: NA
J gene: TRBJ2-1
CDR3 protein: CASWKHDNEQFF
CDR3 DNA: TGTGCCAGTTGGAAGCACGACAATGAGCAGTTCTTC

clone size: few
V gene: TRBV7-9
D gene: NA
J gene: TRBJ2-5
CDR3 protein: CASSLSEEDPQETQYF
CDR3 DNA: TGTGCCAGCAGCTTGTCGGAGGAAGACCCACAAGAGACCCAGTACTTC

clone size: NA
V gene: TRBV7-3
D gene: TRBD1
J gene: TRBJ2-1
CDR3 protein: CASSTGTGSQNEQFF
CDR3 DNA: TGTGCCAGCAGCACCGGGACAGGGAGTCAGAATGAGCAGTTCTTC

clone size: NA
V gene: TRBV10-3
D gene: NA
J gene: TRBJ2-5
CDR3 protein: CAISESTPRQETQYF
CDR3 DNA: TGTGCCATCAGTGAGTCTACCCCCCGACAAGAGACCCAGTACTTC

clone size: NA
V gene: TRBV3-1
D gene: NA
J gene: TRBJ2-7
CDR3 protein: CATAQAPYEQYF
CDR3 DNA: TGTGCCACAGCACAGGCCCCCTACGAGCAGTACTTC

clone size: NA
V gene: TRBV4-1
D gene: NA
J gene: TRBJ2-7
CDR3 protein: CASSQGLAFSYEQYF
CDR3 DNA: TGCGCCAGCAGCCAAGGCCTAGCGTTCTCCTACGAGCAGTACTTC

clone size: NA
V gene: TRBV12-3/TRBV12-4
D gene: NA
J gene: TRBJ1-1
CDR3 protein: CASSPGATEAFF
CDR3 DNA: TGTGCCAGCAGCCCAGGGGCCACTGAAGCTTTCTTT

clone size: NA
V gene: TRBV20-1
D gene: TRBD2
J gene: TRBJ2-2
CDR3 protein: CSARALAGRYTGELFF
CDR3 DNA: TGCAGTGCTAGAGCCCTAGCGGGGAGGTACACCGGGGAGCTGTTTTTT

clone size: NA
V gene: TRBV20-1
D gene: TRBD2
J gene: TRBJ2-2
CDR3 protein: CSARPSGRRTGELFF
CDR3 DNA: TGCAGTGCTAGGCCTAGCGGGAGGCGGACCGGGGAGCTGTTTTTT

clone size: NA
V gene: TRBV13
D gene: NA
J gene: TRBJ2-7
CDR3 protein: CASSSVEGAPYEQYF
CDR3 DNA: TGTGCCAGCAGCTCCGTGGAGGGGGCTCCCTACGAGCAGTACTTC

clone size: few
V gene: TRBV20-1
D gene: NA
J gene: TRBJ1-2
CDR3 protein: CSARGYWGYTF
CDR3 DNA: TGCAGTGCTAGAGGGTATTGGGGCTACACCTTC

clone size: many
V gene: TRBV30
D gene: TRBD1
J gene: TRBJ1-4
CDR3 protein: CAWSAGQGLATNEKLFF
CDR3 DNA: TGTGCCTGGAGTGCGGGACAGGGTTTGGCAACTAATGAAAAACTGTTTTTT

clone size: NA
V gene: TRBV3-1
D gene: NA
J gene: TRBJ1-4
CDR3 protein: CASSPWTANNEKLFF
CDR3 DNA: TGTGCCAGCAGCCCTTGGACAGCCAACAATGAAAAACTGTTTTTT

clone size: many
V gene: TRBV10-3
D gene: NA
J gene: TRBJ1-1
CDR3 protein: CAISETRGYTEAFF
CDR3 DNA: TGTGCCATCAGTGAGACGAGGGGGTACACTGAAGCTTTCTTT

clone size: few
V gene: TRBV24-1
D gene: TRBD1
J gene: TRBJ2-3
CDR3 protein: CATSGGQESTDTQYF
CDR3 DNA: TGTGCCACCAGTGGGGGACAGGAAAGCACAGATACGCAGTATTTT

clone size: NA
V gene: TRBV12-3/TRBV12-4
D gene: NA
J gene: TRBJ1-5
CDR3 protein: CASSFGLNSNQPQHF
CDR3 DNA: TGTGCCAGCAGTTTCGGGCTGAATAGCAATCAGCCCCAGCATTTT

clone size: few
V gene: TRBV7-2
D gene: NA
J gene: TRBJ2-1
CDR3 protein: CASSDRYSYNEQFF
CDR3 DNA: TGTGCCAGCAGTGACAGATACTCCTACAATGAGCAGTTCTTC

clone size: once
V gene: TRBV7-9
D gene: NA
J gene: TRBJ2-5
CDR3 protein: CASSTGHPGTQYF
CDR3 DNA: TGTGCCAGCAGCACCGGACATCCCGGGACCCAGTACTTC

clone size: NA
V gene: TRBV20-1
D gene: NA
J gene: TRBJ2-1
CDR3 protein: CSVSQGPLNEQFF
CDR3 DNA: TGCAGTGTGAGCCAAGGCCCCCTCAATGAGCAGTTCTTC

clone size: NA
V gene: TRBV5-1
D gene: NA
J gene: TRBJ1-6
CDR3 protein: CASSLTGISPLHF
CDR3 DNA: TGCGCCAGCAGCTTGACGGGGATCTCACCCCTCCACTTT

clone size: few
V gene: TRBV12-3/TRBV12-4
D gene: NA
J gene: TRBJ2-3
CDR3 protein: CASSLATGGTQYF
CDR3 DNA: TGTGCCAGCAGTTTAGCGACAGGCGGAACGCAGTATTTT

clone size: NA
V gene: TRBV5-1
D gene: NA
J gene: TRBJ2-3
CDR3 protein: CASSSSGSHYITDTQYF
CDR3 DNA: TGCGCCAGCAGCTCGTCGGGGTCCCATTATATCACAGATACGCAGTATTTT

clone size: few
V gene: TRBV7-8
D gene: NA
J gene: TRBJ1-1
CDR3 protein: CASSPRGNGISEAFF
CDR3 DNA: TGTGCCAGCAGCCCCCGGGGCAACGGGATCTCTGAAGCTTTCTTT

clone size: few
V gene: TRBV5-1
D gene: TRBD2
J gene: TRBJ2-2
CDR3 protein: CASSLELAGVGELFF
CDR3 DNA: TGCGCCAGCAGCTTGGAATTAGCGGGAGTTGGGGAGCTGTTTTTT

clone size: NA
V gene: TRBV29-1
D gene: NA
J gene: TRBJ2-1
CDR3 protein: CSVEGGRLSSYNEQFF
CDR3 DNA: TGCAGCGTTGAAGGGGGCCGATTAAGCTCCTACAATGAGCAGTTCTTC

clone size: few
V gene: TRBV29-1
D gene: TRBD2
J gene: TRBJ2-7
CDR3 protein: CSVEVRVRGSSYEQYF
CDR3 DNA: TGCAGCGTTGAAGTTAGGGTGCGCGGGAGCTCCTACGAGCAGTACTTC

clone size: NA
V gene: TRBV12-3/TRBV12-4
D gene: NA
J gene: TRBJ2-2
CDR3 protein: CASKALRFTGELFF
CDR3 DNA: TGTGCCAGCAAGGCCCTTCGGTTCACCGGGGAGCTGTTTTTT

clone size: NA
V gene: TRBV2
D gene: NA
J gene: TRBJ1-2
CDR3 protein: CASSAETGRMAGYGYTF
CDR3 DNA: TGTGCCAGCAGCGCCGAAACCGGACGGATGGCGGGTTATGGCTACACCTTC

clone size: few
V gene: TRBV5-1
D gene: NA
J gene: TRBJ1-1
CDR3 protein: CASTSGGLNTEAFF
CDR3 DNA: TGCGCCAGCACCTCTGGGGGTCTGAACACTGAAGCTTTCTTT

clone size: NA
V gene: TRBV18
D gene: TRBD1
J gene: TRBJ1-2
CDR3 protein: CASSPQGQHYGYTF
CDR3 DNA: TGTGCCAGCTCACCTCAGGGACAGCACTATGGCTACACCTTC

clone size: few
V gene: TRBV7-2
D gene: TRBD1
J gene: TRBJ2-2
CDR3 protein: CASSGQGTDTGELFF
CDR3 DNA: TGTGCCAGCAGCGGACAGGGGACAGACACCGGGGAGCTGTTTTTT

clone size: few
V gene: TRBV4-1
D gene: NA
J gene: TRBJ1-1
CDR3 protein: CASSQGGGLNTEAFF
CDR3 DNA: TGCGCCAGCAGCCAAGGAGGTGGCTTGAACACTGAAGCTTTCTTT

clone size: many
V gene: TRBV29-1
D gene: NA
J gene: TRBJ1-2
CDR3 protein: CSVEMGAQWGGYTF
CDR3 DNA: TGCAGCGTTGAAATGGGGGCCCAGTGGGGTGGCTACACCTTC

clone size: NA
V gene: TRBV9
D gene: NA
J gene: TRBJ1-1
CDR3 protein: CASSPRSRDTEAFF
CDR3 DNA: TGTGCCAGCAGCCCCCGGTCGCGGGACACTGAAGCTTTCTTT

clone size: many
V gene: TRBV5-1
D gene: NA
J gene: TRBJ1-1
CDR3 protein: CASSGGVRNTEAFF
CDR3 DNA: TGCGCCAGCAGCGGGGGAGTACGAAACACTGAAGCTTTCTTT

clone size: NA
V gene: TRBV5-1
D gene: TRBD2
J gene: TRBJ2-7
CDR3 protein: CASSLEGTSGFYEQYF
CDR3 DNA: TGCGCCAGCAGCTTGGAAGGGACTAGCGGATTTTACGAGCAGTACTTC

clone size: NA
V gene: TRBV7-2
D gene: TRBD1
J gene: TRBJ2-5
CDR3 protein: CASSYNRGEETQYF
CDR3 DNA: TGTGCCAGCAGCTATAACAGGGGTGAAGAGACCCAGTACTTC

clone size: few
V gene: TRBV6-5
D gene: NA
J gene: TRBJ1-6
CDR3 protein: CASSYSRNNSPLHF
CDR3 DNA: TGTGCCAGCAGTTACTCCAGAAACAATTCACCCCTCCACTTT

clone size: NA
V gene: TRBV9
D gene: TRBD2
J gene: TRBJ2-7
CDR3 protein: CASSATASGTYEQYF
CDR3 DNA: TGTGCCAGCAGCGCCACGGCTAGCGGGACCTACGAGCAGTACTTC

clone size: NA
V gene: TRBV7-2
D gene: TRBD1
J gene: TRBJ1-1
CDR3 protein: CASSSYRGGTEAFF
CDR3 DNA: TGTGCCAGCAGCTCCTACAGGGGTGGGACTGAAGCTTTCTTT

clone size: NA
V gene: TRBV10-3
D gene: NA
J gene: TRBJ1-1
CDR3 protein: CAISEAGGTEAFF
CDR3 DNA: TGTGCCATCAGTGAGGCGGGGGGAACTGAAGCTTTCTTT

clone size: NA
V gene: TRBV7-9
D gene: NA
J gene: TRBJ2-5
CDR3 protein: CASSFTDETQYF
CDR3 DNA: TGTGCCAGCAGCTTTACAGACGAGACCCAGTACTTC

clone size: NA
V gene: TRBV12-3/TRBV12-4
D gene: NA
J gene: TRBJ2-2
CDR3 protein: CASGRLGAELFF
CDR3 DNA: TGTGCCAGCGGAAGGTTGGGCGCGGAGCTGTTTTTT

clone size: few
V gene: TRBV6-5
D gene: NA
J gene: TRBJ1-2
CDR3 protein: CASSYVGGNYGYTF
CDR3 DNA: TGTGCCAGCAGTTACGTCGGGGGGAACTATGGCTACACCTTC

clone size: few
V gene: TRBV5-4
D gene: TRBD2
J gene: TRBJ2-5
CDR3 protein: CASSFPLAGGQETQYF
CDR3 DNA: TGTGCCAGCAGCTTCCCCCTAGCGGGAGGACAAGAGACCCAGTACTTC

clone size: few
V gene: TRBV12-3/TRBV12-4
D gene: TRBD2
J gene: TRBJ2-1
CDR3 protein: CASSLGLAGSNEQFF
CDR3 DNA: TGTGCCAGCAGTTTAGGTCTAGCGGGAAGTAATGAGCAGTTCTTC

clone size: NA
V gene: TRBV10-3
D gene: TRBD1
J gene: TRBJ1-3
CDR3 protein: CAIRGDSHGNTIYF
CDR3 DNA: TGTGCCATCAGAGGGGACAGCCATGGAAACACCATATATTTT

clone size: NA
V gene: TRBV3-1
D gene: TRBD1
J gene: TRBJ2-1
CDR3 protein: CASSPGDRVYNEQFF
CDR3 DNA: TGTGCCAGCAGCCCCGGGGACAGGGTATACAATGAGCAGTTCTTC

clone size: NA
V gene: TRBV7-9
D gene: NA
J gene: TRBJ2-3
CDR3 protein: CASFLWTDTQYF
CDR3 DNA: TGTGCCAGCTTCCTTTGGACGGATACGCAGTATTTT